This is a list of T cell receptor beta chains from one sample in a study of shared clonotypes between healthy human individuals. Profiling relied on immunoSEQ multiplex PCR, and the TCRdb table lists in-frame clones only, not all of them. The data show about 1.5 million clones, 98% seen once. What was sequenced was naive CD4+ T cells sorted from blood. Receptors originate from a man younger than 45 in good health. The conserved cysteine and the conserved F or W are not part of the CDR3 here. The D gene is left open where the match is weak. Clone sizes are given selectively: once, few, many, or a class where the clone is expanded.

d_call clone_size j_call v_call cdr3_aa
TRBD1 - TRBJ1-5 TRBV18 ASSRQGQGDQPQH
- - TRBJ1-1 TRBV27 ASSGGVKGIDTEAF
- - TRBJ2-3 TRBV5-1 ASSPGGNLGDTQY
- - TRBJ2-1 TRBV12-2 ASRLVTGQGIYNEQF
TRBD1 - TRBJ2-1 TRBV7-2 ASSWDRGTYNEQF
- - TRBJ2-1 TRBV9 ASSISGPNNEQF
- - TRBJ2-1 TRBV9 ASSVVSGNEQF
- - TRBJ2-7 TRBV28 ASSRGEGLYEQY
TRBD2 - TRBJ2-2 TRBV7-8 ASLGTSGSRTGELF
TRBD2 - TRBJ2-1 TRBV29-1 SLLAGGWEQF
TRBD2 - TRBJ2-3 TRBV28 ASSTLAGVPDTQY
TRBD1 - TRBJ1-5 TRBV6-5 ASSSDRVQPQH
- once TRBJ2-7 TRBV2 ASRVNTATSYEQY
TRBD2 - TRBJ2-3 TRBV5-6 ASSSSGSTDTQY
- - TRBJ2-3 TRBV7-9 ASSLDGTDTQY
TRBD1 - TRBJ2-7 TRBV10-3 AISDPTTGGPLEQY
- - TRBJ1-1 TRBV5-6 ASSLDREAF
- - TRBJ2-2 TRBV25-1 ASSEYIKGGELF
- - TRBJ1-5 TRBV27 ASSRGPWSAQH
TRBD2 - TRBJ2-7 TRBV19 ASSIGAGGPTNEQY
TRBD2 few TRBJ2-7 TRBV29-1 SVRLGLAGIYEQY
TRBD1 - TRBJ2-3 TRBV12-5 ASASRLQGESTDTQY
TRBD2 - TRBJ2-1 TRBV25-1 ASSVLAGADREQF
- - TRBJ2-7 TRBV28 ASRDRVQY
- - TRBJ1-1 TRBV15 ATSRGQLSHTEAF
TRBD2 - TRBJ2-5 TRBV7-2 ASSLEPLAGLPQY
TRBD2 - TRBJ2-7 TRBV27 ASSLSSGRAREQY
- - TRBJ2-5 TRBV4-2 ASSTAREKETQY
- - TRBJ1-1 TRBV5-4 ASRTGGGGTEAF
- - TRBJ2-7 TRBV11-2 ASSSYMGRNPPYEQY
TRBD2 - TRBJ2-7 TRBV11-2 ASSLRTSPSGSSYEQY
- - TRBJ2-3 TRBV9 ASSVGADTDTQY